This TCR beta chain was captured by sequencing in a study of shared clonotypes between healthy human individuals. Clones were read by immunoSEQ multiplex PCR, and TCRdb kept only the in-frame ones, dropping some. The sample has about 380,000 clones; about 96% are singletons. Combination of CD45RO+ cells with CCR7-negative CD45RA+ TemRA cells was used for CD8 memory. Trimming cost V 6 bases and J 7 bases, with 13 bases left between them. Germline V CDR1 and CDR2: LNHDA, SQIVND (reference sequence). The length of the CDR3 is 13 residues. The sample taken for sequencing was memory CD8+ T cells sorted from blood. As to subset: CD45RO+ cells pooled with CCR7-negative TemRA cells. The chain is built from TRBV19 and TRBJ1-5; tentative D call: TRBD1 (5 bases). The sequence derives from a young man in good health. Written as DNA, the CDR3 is TGTGCCAGTAGCCAAAACAGGAAACAGCCCCAGCATTTT. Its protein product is CASSQNRKQPQHF.